This passage covers 7 T cell receptor beta chains from one sample sequenced in a study of beta chain features in type 1 diabetes. Isolated RNA was reverse transcribed in full, so expressed TCRB transcripts were sequenced. TCRdb keeps only in-frame clones here, not all; method: immunoSEQ multiplex PCR. Of about 350,000 clones in the sample, about 20% are singletons; the top ten hold under 0.055%. Sequencing used naive CD4+ T cells from blood. Source of these receptors: a young woman in good health.

The chain uses TRBV5-1 and TRBJ2-3, with 9 bases fitting TRBD1. The trim removed 4 bases at V and 5 bases at J, leaving 2 bases unmatched. The CDR3 length is 13 residues. Germline V gene lookup returns CDR1 SGHRS and CDR2 YFSETQ. This chain's CDR3 is CASSGDREDTQYF. In nucleotides, the CDR3 is TGCGCCAGCAGCGGGGACAGGGAAGATACGCAGTATTTT.

This clone was counted a few times. The rearrangement uses TRBV7-9 and TRBJ2-4; D gene unclear. Deletions cut 11 bases from V and 1 base from J, with 12 bases between. CDR1 and CDR2 from the germline V gene are SEHNR and FQNEAQ (reference sequence). The length of the CDR3 is 13 residues. CDR3 sequence reads: CAVRSGAKNIQYF. The DNA for the CDR3 is TGTGCCGTACGCTCCGGGGCCAAAAACATTCAGTACTTC.

Comment on this clone: Additional DNA sequences in this sample encode the identical CDR3. The chain has TRBV6-5 and TRBJ2-7; possibly TRBD1 for D (5 bases). Trimming removed 0 bases from V and 2 bases from J, with 11 bases in between. Germline CDR1 MNHEY, CDR2 SVGAGI. The CDR3 sequence is 15 residues long. The CDR3 spells CASSYSGQGAYEQYF. The CDR3 DNA follows: TGTGCCAGCAGTTACTCGGGCCAGGGTGCCTACGAGCAGTACTTC.

This clone was detected only a few times. The V gene is TRBV5-1, the J gene TRBJ2-7; 7 bases align to TRBD2. V dropped 2 bases and J dropped 2; count of bases not matched to a gene: 4. The CDR3 is 14 amino acids. The germline CDR1 and CDR2 sequences are SGHRS and YFSETQ. This CDR3 is CASSFGGGTYEQYF. The CDR3 DNA reads as TGCGCCAGCAGCTTTGGCGGGGGAACCTACGAGCAGTACTTC.

In this sample, this clone turned up a few times. The chain is built from TRBV27 and TRBJ1-1; the D is unclear. The CDR3 is made up of 13 amino acids. Deletions cut 4 bases from V and 0 bases from J, with 6 bases between. Germline V CDR1 and CDR2: MNHEY, SMNVEV (reference sequence). The CDR3 loop reads CASSSPVNTEAFF. CDR3 bases: TGTGCCAGCAGTTCGCCGGTGAACACTGAAGCTTTCTTT.

This clone was detected a few times. This chain connects TRBV6-5 to TRBJ1-1, with D uncertain. Germline CDR1 and CDR2: MNHEY and SVGAGI. The V gene lost 0 bases and the J gene lost 5 bases, with 13 bases spanning the gap. The CDR3 length is 15 residues. The chain's CDR3 is CASSYSISLETEAFF. Here the CDR3 DNA reads TGTGCCAGCAGTTACTCGATCTCACTAGAGACTGAAGCTTTCTTT.

Here the CDR3 DNA reads TGTGCCAGCAGCAGCTCACTCCTGAACTCCTACGAGCAGTACTTC. Translated: CASSSSLLNSYEQYF. The rearrangement uses TRBV7-9 and TRBJ2-7; D is unclear. The V gene lost 5 bases and the J gene lost 0 bases, with 14 bases spanning the gap. Looked up from germline, CDR1 is SEHNR and CDR2 is FQNEAQ (reference sequence). This CDR3 spans 15 amino acids.